These T cell receptor beta chains were read from a single sample in a study of T cells in localized non-small cell lung cancer. The table came from immunoSEQ multiplex PCR; TCRdb's copy has only in-frame clones and leaves some out. Here the sample spans 100,000 to 150,000 clones, 89% being singletons. The sample consisted of peripheral blood, taken before any cancer treatment. These receptors were collected from a female donor at least 60 years old with stage I lung adenocarcinoma. The CDR3 runs from the conserved cysteine through the conserved F or W. Fields, in order: J gene, V gene, CDR3 protein.

TRBJ2-5 TRBV11-2 CASSLVSGTSAFPYF
TRBJ2-1 TRBV7-9 CASRLQGASYNEQFF
TRBJ1-2 TRBV29-1 CSVDVGGQGALGYTF
TRBJ2-7 TRBV28 CASSSQDKQYF
TRBJ2-7 TRBV2 CASRLQGAGEQYF
TRBJ1-5 TRBV5-1 CASSPGEGASNQPQHF
TRBJ1-5 TRBV21-1 CASSPRDSFIYSNQPQHF
TRBJ2-7 TRBV2 CASTKDRGRVEQYF
TRBJ1-1 TRBV30 CAWTPTRNTEAFF
TRBJ2-5 TRBV2 CASEDGGGGETQYF
TRBJ2-3 TRBV27 CASSPWTSGTDTQYF
TRBJ1-2 TRBV4-1 CASSRQGAMNGYTF
TRBJ2-3 TRBV28 CAPGTAGTSGREGSTDTQYF
TRBJ2-3 TRBV5-1 CASSLERGTDTQYF
TRBJ1-3 TRBV6-6 CASSYGAVAGNTIYF
TRBJ2-5 TRBV29-1 CSVAGLSTETQYF
TRBJ2-4 TRBV27 CASSPLAKNIQYF
TRBJ2-4 TRBV5-6 CASSPSGGRGNIQYF
TRBJ2-3 TRBV5-6 CASSLWFQRGTDTQYF
TRBJ2-7 TRBV27 CASSFLGLEQYF
TRBJ2-7 TRBV28 CASSFPGSYEQYF
TRBJ2-1 TRBV6-5 CASSPPPFNEQFF
TRBJ1-5 TRBV7-8 CASSLREGGYSNQPQHF
TRBJ1-2 TRBV28 CASSAPGGLIYGYTF
TRBJ2-2 TRBV30 CAWSVSRANTGELFF
TRBJ2-7 TRBV27 CASRPSGQGLQEQYF
TRBJ2-7 TRBV5-1 CASKNGTGPIYEQYF
TRBJ2-5 TRBV4-1 CASSQAPRTETQYF
TRBJ2-5 TRBV15 CATSGRTGRDWETQYF
TRBJ1-4 TRBV28 CASRQPSREKLFF
TRBJ2-1 TRBV10-1 CASSRAGGHNEQFF
TRBJ2-3 TRBV18 CASSPSGLAGVASTDTQYF
TRBJ2-3 TRBV5-4 CASGTSGGVDTQYF
TRBJ2-7 TRBV30 CAWSRGASSYEQYF
TRBJ2-6 TRBV9 CASSGNRARANVLTF
TRBJ2-2 TRBV5-1 CASSLRTSGDGELFF
TRBJ2-3 TRBV7-9 CASSLWGGSRITDTQYF
TRBJ1-5 TRBV5-1 CASSLDGYSNQPQHF
TRBJ2-3 TRBV15 CATSSGPTTTSGRKDTQYF
TRBJ2-5 TRBV29-1 CSFSGNAKTQYF
TRBJ2-2 TRBV5-4 CASRDTGELFF
TRBJ2-7 TRBV6-5 CASSYMRQGGYEQYF